This TCR beta chain was profiled in a study of lymphopenia after photon versus proton radiotherapy. V lost 7 bases and J 4 bases, leaving 22 bases between the germline ends. There are 15 residues in the CDR3. Germline CDR1 and CDR2: SQVTM and ANQGSEA. This table comes from immunoSEQ multiplex PCR, and its TCRdb copy is limited to in-frame clones, with some not included. Of 55,000 to 75,000 clones listed, roughly 93% are singletons. Specimen: peripheral blood, collected from a patient treated with photon-based radiotherapy. This chain links TRBV29-1 with TRBJ2-5; D is perhaps TRBD1 (5 bases). The clonotype was recovered from a woman aged 70-85 years with pancreatic cancer. DNA for the CDR3: TGCAGCGCCGCCCTTTCCCGGACAAAGGTAGAGACCCAGTACTTC. Translation: CSAALSRTKVETQYF.